The TCR beta chain under discussion was sequenced for a study of identical twins. This clonotype has more than one count but fewer than ten. Using its own MiXCR run on the 5' RACE reads, TCRdb lists one record per CDR3 protein. Here the sample spans 640,000 or so distinct CDR3 sequences, less than 7% being singletons. This CDR3 comprises 14 residues. CDR1 is SEHNR, CDR2 FQNEAQ, per germline (reference sequence). The germline V and J ends were trimmed by 0 bases and 5 bases, with 11 bases remaining between them. Material: naive T cells sorted from blood. This TCR derives from a man between 18 and 35 years old in good health. V is TRBV7-9 and J is TRBJ2-7, with D perhaps TRBD2 (5 bases). The CDR3 DNA is TGTGCCAGCAGCTTAGCGAGAGGGCGCGACGAGCAGTACTTC. As protein: CASSLARGRDEQYF. Full variable domain (missing parts from reference TRBV7-9 and TRBJ2-7): DTGVSQNPRHKITKRGQNVTFRCDPISEHNRLYWYRQTLGQGPEFLTYFQNEAQLEKSRLLSDRFSAERPKGSFSTLEIQRTEQGDSAMYLCASSLARGRDEQYFGPGTRLTVT.